This is a list of T cell receptor beta chains from one sample in a study of blood T cells in healthy people across ages. TCRdb re-analysed the 5' RACE reads in MiXCR, keeping a single row per CDR3 protein. The repertoire holds roughly 1,800,000 distinct CDR3 sequences, roughly 49% seen once, with more than 2% in the top ten. Sequenced sample: blood. These receptors came from a middle-aged woman in good health. Both conserved end residues are part of each CDR3. A D gene is named only where the DNA matches it firmly. Clone size is stated in some rows and not others, as once, few, many or a class when expanded.

TRBV6-2/TRBV6-3	TRBD2	TRBJ2-4	few	CASSKQVAGGLAKNIQYF	TGTGCCAGCAGTAAACAAGTAGCGGGGGGACTAGCCAAAAACATTCAGTACTTC
TRBV28	.	TRBJ1-1	.	CASRAGGTEAFF	TGTGCCAGCAGGGCCGGGGGCACTGAAGCTTTCTTT
TRBV5-1	.	TRBJ2-5	.	CASRAGTQLYNEQYF	TGCGCCAGCAGGGCTGGGACTCAATTATACAATGAGCAGTACTTC
TRBV20-1	TRBD1	TRBJ2-5	.	CSARATGTETQYF	TGCAGTGCTAGAGCGACAGGGACAGAGACCCAGTACTTC
TRBV7-2	.	TRBJ2-5	.	CASSLLVWETQYF	TGTGCCAGCAGCTTATTGGTGTGGGAGACCCAGTACTTC
TRBV11-2	TRBD1	TRBJ2-5	once	CASSLDLVGQGARETQYF	TGTGCCAGCAGCTTAGATCTAGTGGGTCAGGGGGCGCGAGAGACCCAGTACTTC
TRBV6-5	.	TRBJ2-1	.	CASRGTGLAYNEQFF	TGTGCCAGCAGGGGGACGGGACTGGCGTACAATGAGCAGTTCTTC
TRBV7-2	.	TRBJ1-5	.	CASSISGTDQPQHF	TGTGCCAGCAGCATATCCGGGACTGATCAGCCCCAGCATTTT
TRBV24-1	.	TRBJ2-4	.	CATSEGTQEQYF	TGTGCCACCAGTGAGGGGACTCAAGAGCAGTACTTC
TRBV12-3/TRBV12-4	TRBD2	TRBJ2-5	once	CASSTSTSGRRETQYF	TGTGCCAGCAGCACTAGTACTAGCGGGAGGAGGGAGACCCAGTACTTC
TRBV7-2	.	TRBJ1-2	.	CTSSLAGRAGYGYTF	TGTACCAGCAGCTTAGCAGGCAGGGCGGGTTATGGCTACACCTTC
TRBV7-7	TRBD2	TRBJ2-3	.	CASSLGEGTADTQYF	TGTGCTAGCAGCCTTGGGGAGGGGACGGCAGATACGCAGTATTTT
TRBV27	TRBD2	TRBJ2-3	once	CASSFLGLAGSTDTQYF	TGTGCCAGCAGTTTCCTGGGACTAGCGGGGTCCACAGATACGCAGTATTTT
TRBV4-3	TRBD2	TRBJ2-1	.	CASSHKLAGVNEQFF	TGCGCCAGCAGCCACAAACTAGCGGGGGTGAATGAGCAGTTCTTC
TRBV3-1	.	TRBJ2-5	.	CASRKTSEGRSVTQYF	TGTGCCAGCAGAAAGACATCCGAGGGGCGGTCGGTGACCCAGTACTTC
TRBV28	.	TRBJ2-7	.	CACSLGYEQYF	TGTGCCTGCAGTTTAGGATACGAGCAGTACTTC
TRBV5-1	TRBD1	TRBJ2-5	.	CASEPGQLQETQYF	TGCGCCAGCGAGCCGGGACAGCTCCAAGAGACCCAGTACTTC
TRBV15	.	TRBJ2-2	once	CATSTYREGGELFF	TGTGCCACCAGCACCTACAGGGAGGGCGGGGAGCTGTTTTTT
TRBV6-5	TRBD2	TRBJ2-3	.	CASSNSGGSTDTQYF	TGTGCCAGCAGTAATAGCGGGGGAAGCACAGATACGCAGTATTTT
TRBV16	.	TRBJ2-7	.	CASSHPGRPYEQYF	TGTGCCAGCAGCCATCCGGGAAGACCCTACGAGCAGTACTTC
TRBV4-3	.	TRBJ2-3	.	CASSQGTITDTQYF	TGCGCCAGCAGCCAAGGGACTATCACAGATACGCAGTATTTT
TRBV7-2	.	TRBJ1-2	once	CASSLALAGKANGYTF	TGTGCCAGCAGCTTAGCGCTGGCAGGGAAGGCTAATGGCTACACCTTC
TRBV27	.	TRBJ2-3	.	CASTMGFGTDTQYF	TGTGCCAGCACCATGGGCTTCGGCACAGATACGCAGTATTTT
TRBV12-3/TRBV12-4	.	TRBJ1-1	.	CASSLTGTAFF	TGTGCCAGCAGTTTAACGGGGACAGCTTTCTTT
TRBV11-2	.	TRBJ2-7	.	CASSLSRGFDEQYF	TGTGCCAGCAGCCTTAGCCGAGGCTTCGACGAGCAGTACTTC
TRBV20-1	TRBD2	TRBJ2-5	few	CSARDRLAGGRETQYF	TGCAGTGCTAGAGATCGGCTAGCGGGGGGCAGGGAGACCCAGTACTTC
TRBV6-5	.	TRBJ2-5	.	CASSYAGVQETQYF	TGTGCCAGCAGTTATGCAGGAGTCCAAGAGACCCAGTACTTC
TRBV20-1	TRBD2	TRBJ2-1	.	CSARDASSGYYNEQFF	TGCAGTGCTAGAGATGCGTCTAGCGGGTACTACAATGAGCAGTTCTTC
TRBV6-2/TRBV6-3	.	TRBJ2-4	.	CASSYVNIQYF	TGTGCTAGCAGTTACGTCAACATTCAGTACTTC
TRBV7-2	.	TRBJ2-1	.	CASSLGHGVYNEQFF	TGTGCCAGCAGCTTAGGCCATGGTGTCTACAATGAGCAGTTCTTC
TRBV7-2	TRBD2	TRBJ2-1	few	CATWGTGGLAGNNEQFF	TGTGCCACCTGGGGGACAGGGGGACTAGCGGGGAACAATGAGCAGTTCTTC
TRBV12-3/TRBV12-4	TRBD1	TRBJ2-5	few	CASSARGTGWKETQYF	TGTGCCAGCAGCGCGAGAGGGACAGGGTGGAAAGAGACCCAGTACTTC
TRBV20-1	.	TRBJ2-3	few	CSARDWGGTDTQYF	TGCAGTGCTAGAGATTGGGGGGGCACAGATACGCAGTATTTT
TRBV3-1	.	TRBJ1-2	.	CASSQGSDSYTF	TGTGCCAGCAGCCAAGGATCGGACTCGTACACCTTC
TRBV7-2	.	TRBJ2-7	few	CASSLPGRVDYEQYF	TGTGCCAGCAGCTTACCCGGACGGGTGGACTACGAGCAGTACTTC
TRBV6-2/TRBV6-3	.	TRBJ2-7	.	CASGYAGLPYSYEQYF	TGTGCCAGCGGTTACGCGGGCCTGCCTTACTCCTACGAGCAGTACTTC
TRBV20-1	.	TRBJ1-1	.	CRVGGYRTEAFF	TGCAGAGTGGGAGGGTATCGGACTGAAGCTTTCTTT
TRBV6-2/TRBV6-3	.	TRBJ2-6	.	CASRESGTGANVLTF	TGTGCCAGCAGAGAATCAGGGACTGGGGCCAACGTCCTGACTTTC
TRBV4-2	.	TRBJ1-2	.	CASSLHDRNDGYTF	TGTGCCAGCAGCCTTCACGACAGGAACGATGGCTACACCTTC
TRBV24-1	.	TRBJ2-3	few	CATSDNEGERHDTDTQYF	TGTGCCACCAGTGATAACGAAGGGGAGCGGCATGACACAGATACGCAGTATTTT
TRBV27	.	TRBJ1-2	once	CASSFRGAESGYTF	TGTGCCAGCAGTTTTAGGGGGGCAGAGAGCGGCTACACCTTC
TRBV29-1	.	TRBJ2-1	.	CSVEGRPAGGYNEQFF	TGCAGCGTTGAAGGTAGACCCGCAGGAGGGTACAATGAGCAGTTCTTC
TRBV11-2	.	TRBJ1-2	.	CASSLGTGINGYTF	TGTGCCAGCAGCTTAGGCACAGGGATTAATGGCTACACCTTC
TRBV24-1	.	TRBJ2-5	.	CATSDSGPPQETQYF	TGTGCCACCAGTGATTCTGGACCGCCTCAAGAGACCCAGTACTTC
TRBV10-3	.	TRBJ2-5	.	CAISAGGGTQETQYF	TGTGCCATCAGTGCTGGGGGCGGTACACAAGAGACCCAGTACTTC
TRBV6-1	.	TRBJ1-5	.	CATDPGDRKGQPQHF	TGTGCCACCGATCCCGGAGACAGGAAGGGTCAGCCCCAGCATTTT
TRBV5-1	.	TRBJ1-1	few	CASSQPRGATEAFF	TGCGCCAGCAGTCAACCTCGGGGGGCCACTGAAGCTTTCTTT
TRBV7-2	.	TRBJ2-1	few	CASSSKVGQIFNEQFF	TGTGCCAGCAGCTCAAAGGTAGGACAGATCTTCAATGAGCAGTTCTTC
TRBV3-1	.	TRBJ2-5	few	CASLTPGREETQYF	TGTGCCAGCCTTACCCCCGGACGGGAAGAGACCCAGTACTTC
TRBV10-3	.	TRBJ2-5	.	CAISVLGETQYF	TGTGCCATCAGTGTACTAGGAGAGACCCAGTACTTC
TRBV7-2	TRBD1	TRBJ1-3	.	CASSPTDRGGNTIYF	TGTGCCAGCAGCCCCACTGACAGGGGGGGAAACACCATATATTTT
TRBV4-3	.	TRBJ2-3	many	CASSQVGADTQYF	TGCGCCAGCAGCCAAGTCGGGGCCGATACGCAGTATTTT
TRBV28	TRBD1	TRBJ1-5	few	CASSRGQGAGVRQPQHF	TGTGCCAGCAGTCGAGGACAGGGGGCCGGGGTTCGTCAGCCCCAGCATTTT
TRBV12-3/TRBV12-4	.	TRBJ1-1	.	CASALTVNTEAFF	TGTGCCAGCGCTCTTACAGTGAACACTGAAGCTTTCTTT
TRBV6-5	.	TRBJ1-5	.	CASSYGAAQPQHF	TGTGCCAGCAGTTACGGGGCGGCTCAGCCCCAGCATTTT